The 19 T cell receptor beta chains presented below share a single source sample, sequenced in a study of circulating CD8 cells and anti-PD-1 response in melanoma (dated by TCRdb to between 2020 and 2021). Using a BD FACSAria II cell sorter, four subsets defined by PD-1 and/or TIGIT were sorted out of live CD3+CD8+TCRalphabeta+ cells. These reads were obtained on a NextSeq 500. TCR libraries were prepared from approximately 14 ng of total RNA with the QIAseq Immune Repertoire RNA Library Kit, Human TCR Panel. The public reads were reanalyzed by TCRdb: fastp trimming at Q25, MiXCR alignment, in-frame beta chains only. Here each entry gathers all rows of one CDR3 protein and keeps the most common genes and DNA. The sample yields around 490 distinct CDR3 sequences; more than 6% were counted once. The top ten constitute over 30% of the sample. Sequencing used CD8+ T cells from PBMCs, obtained at baseline or after one month of anti-PD-1 therapy (not recorded which). The receptors derive from a human donor with melanoma.

This clonotype qualifies as large. The V call is TRBV10-3, the J call TRBJ2-1, with no clear D. The V end was cut by 2 bases, the J end by 6 bases, with 8 bases between. The CDR3 has 13 residues. CDR1 and CDR2 from the germline V gene are ENHRY and SYGVKD. CDR3 bases: TGTGCCATCAGTGAGCTGGGATCCAATGAGCAGTTCTTC. Protein: CAISELGSNEQFF.

By its share, this clonotype is medium-sized. V gene TRBV28 combines with J gene TRBJ1-5; 8 bases are a match to TRBD1. The CDR3 covers 16 residues. The V and J ends lost 4 bases and 4 bases, in that order; junction bases with no gene match: 9. Germline V gene sequence: CDR1 MDHEN, CDR2 SYDVKM. The chain's CDR3 is CASSSQGVFGNQPQHF. CDR3 DNA sequence: TGTGCCAGCAGTTCACAGGGGGTGTTTGGAAATCAGCCCCAGCATTTT. The full variable domain, in which reference TRBV28 and TRBJ1-5 provide the parts outside the CDR3, is DVKVTQSSRYLVKRTGEKVFLECVQDMDHENMFWYRQDPGLGLRLIYFSYDVKMKEKGDIPEGYSVSREKKERFSLILESASTNQTSMYLCASSSQGVFGNQPQHFGDGTRLSIL.

This clonotype is categorized as medium-sized (0.01 to 0.1%). This rearrangement joins TRBV7-3 to TRBJ2-2; D unclear. This CDR3 region has 12 residues. V lost 0 bases to trimming and J lost 4 bases, with 0 bases between them. Germline V gene lookup returns CDR1 SGHTA and CDR2 FQGTGA. For the CDR3, the DNA is TGTGCCAGCAGCTTAACCACCGGGGAGCTGTTTTTT. Its translation is CASSLTTGELFF. The full variable domain, rest sourced from reference TRBV7-3 and TRBJ2-2, is GAGVSQTPSNKVTEKGKYVELRCDPISGHTALYWYRQSLGQGPEFLIYFQGTGAADDSGLPNDRFFAVRPEGSVSTLKIQRTERGDSAVYLCASSLTTGELFFGEGSRLTVL.

By sample share, this clonotype is medium-sized (0.01 to 0.1%). The V call is TRBV20-1, the J call TRBJ2-7; the D call may be TRBD1 or TRBD2 (5 bases each). Germline V gene lookup returns CDR1 DFQATT and CDR2 SNEGSKA (reference sequence). CDR3 length: 15 residues. The V gene lost 3 bases and the J gene lost 0 bases, with 15 bases spanning the gap. In DNA form, the CDR3 reads TGCAGTGCTAGTGCCACCGGGACCTTCTCCTACGAGCAGTACTTC. Protein: CSASATGTFSYEQYF.

This clonotype is deemed large. The V and J genes are TRBV2 and TRBJ2-7, with D maybe TRBD1 (5 bases). Trimming stripped 10 bases from V and 0 bases from J, with 13 bases between. Germline CDR1 is SNHLY and CDR2 is FYNNEI. The length of the CDR3 is 13 residues. In DNA, the CDR3 is TGTGCCATCACAGGAACAGACTCCTACGAGCAGTACTTC. It encodes CAITGTDSYEQYF.

In its sample, this clonotype is large. The chain links TRBV29-1 to TRBJ2-3; no reliable D call. The V gene's germline CDR1 is SQVTM and CDR2 ANQGSEA. The V end lost 2 bases, the J end lost 4 bases, and 16 bases lay between the germline ends. CDR3 length: 15 amino acids. The CDR3 region has the DNA TGCAGCGTTGAACAAGGATTGAGCTTCCCAGATACGCAGTATTTT. This gives the protein CSVEQGLSFPDTQYF.

This clonotype counts as large (0.1 to 1%). The rearrangement joins TRBV18 to TRBJ2-7; D unresolved. Germline CDR1 and CDR2: KGHSH and LQKENI. The CDR3 spans 14 residues. Trimming took 0 bases from V and 4 from J, leaving 10 bases between them. The CDR3 here is CASSPPWGKYEQYF. In nucleotides, the CDR3 is TGTGCCAGCTCACCACCTTGGGGAAAATACGAGCAGTACTTC.

This clonotype is medium-sized by share. This chain uses TRBV28 with TRBJ2-1, with D unclear. CDR1 and CDR2 from the germline V gene are MDHEN and SYDVKM. The V end was cut by 6 bases, the J end by 1 base, with 10 bases between. The CDR3 has 14 amino acids. The CDR3 DNA reads TGTGCCAGCAGCACCAGAGAATCCTACAATGAGCAGTTCTTC. Translation: CASSTRESYNEQFF.

By sample fraction, this clonotype is large (0.1 to 1%). The J gene is TRBJ2-1, the V gene TRBV29-1; weak D call: TRBD2 (7 bases). Germline CDR1 and CDR2: SQVTM and ANQGSEA. Trimming shortened V by 1 base and J by 3 bases, and 13 bases separated the two germline ends. This CDR3 spans 15 amino acids. CDR3: CSVEASGGLYNEQFF. As DNA, the CDR3 is TGCAGCGTTGAAGCGTCCGGGGGGCTCTACAATGAGCAGTTCTTC.

In its sample, this clonotype ranks as large (0.1 to 1%). The rearrangement joins TRBV11-2 to TRBJ2-3; tentative D call: TRBD2 (6 bases). There are 15 residues in the CDR3. Trimming shortened V by 3 bases and J by 2 bases, and 12 bases separated the two germline ends. Germline V gene data show CDR1 as SGHAT and CDR2 as FQNNGV. The CDR3, as DNA: TGTGCCAGCAGCTTGGCGGGGACGTTCACAGATACGCAGTATTTT. Protein: CASSLAGTFTDTQYF. The full variable domain, its missing parts supplied by reference TRBV11-2 and TRBJ2-3, is EAGVAQSPRYKIIEKRQSVAFWCNPISGHATLYWYQQILGQGPKLLIQFQNNGVVDDSQLPKDRFSAERLKGVDSTLKIQPAKLEDSAVYLCASSLAGTFTDTQYFGPGTRLTVL.

This clonotype is deemed medium-sized. The chain combines TRBV5-1 with TRBJ2-7; D not resolved. The germline V gene encodes CDR1 SGHRS and CDR2 YFSETQ. The CDR3 has 14 amino acids. Trimming removed 0 bases from V and 2 bases from J, with 9 bases in between. The CDR3 loop reads CASSLGRETYEQYF. In DNA, the CDR3 is TGCGCCAGCAGCTTGGGTCGAGAAACCTACGAGCAGTACTTC.

The chain uses TRBV6-4 and TRBJ2-3, with TRBD2 identical over 7 bases. V lost 8 bases, J lost 5 bases, and 7 bases stayed unmatched. The germline V gene has CDR1 MRHNA and CDR2 SNTAGT. The CDR3 consists of 13 residues. CDR3 nucleotide sequence: TGTGCCAGCGGTGCGGGAGCCATAGATACGCAGTATTTT. This encodes CASGAGAIDTQYF.

Judged by abundance, this clonotype is medium-sized. V is TRBV28 and J is TRBJ1-1; no firm D call. CDR3 length: 13 amino acids. V was shortened by 3 bases and J by 4 bases, with 9 bases between the two germline ends. Germline lookup yields CDR1 MDHEN and CDR2 SYDVKM. The CDR3 loop is CASSLIDTTEAFF. CDR3 DNA sequence: TGTGCCAGCAGTTTGATCGACACCACTGAAGCTTTCTTT.

The chain has TRBV19 and TRBJ2-2, with D maybe TRBD2 (7 bases). The CDR3 is 18 residues long. V shed 3 bases and J shed 4 bases, with 21 bases lying between them. Germline assignment: CDR1 LNHDA and CDR2 SQIVND (reference sequence). CDR3 sequence (DNA): TGTGCCAGTAGTATTTTGCGGGGGCCTCAAATTAGCACCGGGGAGCTGTTTTTT. It specifies CASSILRGPQISTGELFF.

This clonotype is categorized as large. This rearrangement joins TRBV2 to TRBJ1-5; D is unclear. The CDR3 is made up of 14 amino acids. The V gene lost 3 bases and the J gene lost 0 bases, with 6 bases spanning the gap. The germline gives CDR1 SNHLY, CDR2 FYNNEI. The CDR3 loop is CASSEWSSNQPQHF. CDR3 nucleotides: TGTGCCAGCAGTGAGTGGAGTAGCAATCAGCCCCAGCATTTT.

In its sample, this clonotype ranks as medium-sized. The chain couples TRBV29-1 to TRBJ2-7, with 10 nucleotides matching TRBD1. The CDR3 has 13 residues. Germline CDR1 and CDR2: SQVTM and ANQGSEA. V lost 6 bases to trimming and J lost 5 bases; unmatched junction nucleotides: 7. The chain's CDR3 is CSVRTGGGHEQYF. In DNA, the CDR3 is TGCAGCGTACGGACAGGGGGTGGACACGAGCAGTACTTC.

By share, this clonotype ranks as large. The chain combines TRBV2 with TRBJ2-2; D remains unclear. The ends were cut back, 3 bases at V and 6 bases at J, with 14 bases in the middle. The germline V gene encodes CDR1 SNHLY and CDR2 FYNNEI. This CDR3 region has 15 residues. For the CDR3, the DNA is TGTGCCAGCAGTGACGCTAGGGTACTTCCCGGGGAGCTGTTTTTT. It codes for CASSDARVLPGELFF.

A few counts support this clonotype. This chain connects TRBV28 to TRBJ2-7; TRBD1 agrees at 8 bases. CDR1 is MDHEN and CDR2 is SYDVKM in the germline V gene. V gave up 4 bases and J gave up 2 bases; unmatched junction bases: 4. The CDR3 spans 14 residues. In DNA, the CDR3 is TGTGCCAGCAGTTCTTTGGACAGGGCCTACGAGCAGTACTTC. The encoded protein is CASSSLDRAYEQYF.

This clonotype is judged large. The chain uses TRBV15 and TRBJ1-1; D is unresolved. Trimming cost V 1 base and J 1 base, with 4 bases left between them. Germline V gives CDR1 LNHNV, CDR2 YYDKDF (reference sequence). This CDR3 has 13 residues. CDR3 residues: CATSRGRNTEAFF. The CDR3 region has the DNA TGTGCCACCAGCAGAGGCAGGAACACTGAAGCTTTCTTT. Full variable domain (remainder filled in from reference TRBV15 and TRBJ1-1): DAMVIQNPRYQVTQFGKPVTLSCSQTLNHNVMYWYQQKSSQAPKLLFHYYDKDFNNEADTPDNFQSRRPNTSFCFLDIRSPGLGDTAMYLCATSRGRNTEAFFGQGTRLTVV.